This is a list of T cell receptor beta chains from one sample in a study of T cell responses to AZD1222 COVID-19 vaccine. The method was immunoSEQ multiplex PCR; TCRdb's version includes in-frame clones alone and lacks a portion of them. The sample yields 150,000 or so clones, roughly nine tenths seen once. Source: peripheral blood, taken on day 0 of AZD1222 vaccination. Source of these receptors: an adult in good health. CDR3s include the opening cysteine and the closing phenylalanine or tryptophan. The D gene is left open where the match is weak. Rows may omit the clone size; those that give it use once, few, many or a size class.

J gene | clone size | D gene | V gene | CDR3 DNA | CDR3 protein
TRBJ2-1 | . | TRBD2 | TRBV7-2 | TGTGCCAGCAGCTTAGGGAGCGGGAGCTCCTACAATGAGCAGTTCTTC | CASSLGSGSSYNEQFF
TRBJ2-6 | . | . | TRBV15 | TGTGCCACCAGCAGGGAAGCCAGCTCTGGGGCCAACGTCCTGACTTTC | CATSREASSGANVLTF
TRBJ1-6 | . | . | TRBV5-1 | TGCGCCAGCAGCTTGGATTCCAGGGGTAATTCACCCCTCCACTTT | CASSLDSRGNSPLHF
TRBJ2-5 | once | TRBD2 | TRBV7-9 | TGTGCCAGCAGCTTAGCGGGAGGGGTCGAGACCCAGTACTTC | CASSLAGGVETQYF
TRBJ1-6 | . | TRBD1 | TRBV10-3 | TGTGCCATCCGTCGACAGGGAAATAATTCACCCCTCCACTTT | CAIRRQGNNSPLHF
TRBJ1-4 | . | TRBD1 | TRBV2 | TGTGCCAGCAGTTCCGGACAGGGGCAAGAAAAACTGTTTTTT | CASSSGQGQEKLFF
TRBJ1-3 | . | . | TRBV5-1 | TGCGCCAGCAGCCCAGGGGCCTCTGGAAACACCATATATTTT | CASSPGASGNTIYF
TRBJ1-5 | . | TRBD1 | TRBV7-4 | TGTGCCAGCAGCTACAGGGGTGGCCAGCCCCAGCATTTT | CASSYRGGQPQHF
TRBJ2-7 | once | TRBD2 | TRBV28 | TGTGCCAGCCGGACTAGCGGGAGAAACTACGAGCAGTACTTC | CASRTSGRNYEQYF
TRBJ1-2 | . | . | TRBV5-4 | TGTGCCAGCAGCTTCCCAATCGGTGGCGGCTACACCTTC | CASSFPIGGGYTF
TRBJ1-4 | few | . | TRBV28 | TGTGCCACACAGAACCAAAATGAAAAACTGTTTTTT | CATQNQNEKLFF
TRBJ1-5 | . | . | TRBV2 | TGTGCCAGCAGGGAACAGGGCCTCGAGCAGCCCCAGCATTTT | CASREQGLEQPQHF
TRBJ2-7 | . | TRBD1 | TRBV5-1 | TGCGCCAGCAGCCCGGGTGGGACAGGACGATACGAGCAGTACTTC | CASSPGGTGRYEQYF
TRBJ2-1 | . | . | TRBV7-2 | TGTGCCAGCAGCTTAACAAGGGGAGTCTCCTACAATGAGCAGTTCTTC | CASSLTRGVSYNEQFF
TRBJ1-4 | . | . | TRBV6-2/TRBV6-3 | TGTGCCAGCACCCCGCGGGAAACTAATGAAAAACTGTTTTTT | CASTPRETNEKLFF
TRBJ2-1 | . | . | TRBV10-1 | TGCGCCAGCAGTGAGTCGACTAGTATCTACAATGAGCAGTTCTTC | CASSESTSIYNEQFF
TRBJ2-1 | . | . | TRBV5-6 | TGTGCCAGCAGTCCCGGGGTCGGGAATGAGCAGTTCTTC | CASSPGVGNEQFF
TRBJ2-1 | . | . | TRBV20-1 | TGCAGTGCTAGTAGGACACGTTCCTACAATGAGCAGTTCTTC | CSASRTRSYNEQFF
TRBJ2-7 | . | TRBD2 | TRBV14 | TGTGCCAGCAGCCCCTGGGCGGGAGATCTTCCATACGAGCAGTACTTC | CASSPWAGDLPYEQYF
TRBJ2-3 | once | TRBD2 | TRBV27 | TGTGCCAGCAGCTCCCTAGCGGGAGGTCCAGATACGCAGTATTTT | CASSSLAGGPDTQYF
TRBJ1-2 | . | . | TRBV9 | TGTGCCAGCAGCGAGGGGGAGGGCTATGGCTACACCTTC | CASSEGEGYGYTF
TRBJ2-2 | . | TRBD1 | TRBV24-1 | TGTGCCACCAGTGACCTGGGACAGGGGGACACCGGGGAGCTGTTTTTT | CATSDLGQGDTGELFF
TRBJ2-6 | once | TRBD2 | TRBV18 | TGTGCCAGCTCACCAGGCGGGAGTCGTGGGGCCAACGTCCTGACTTTC | CASSPGGSRGANVLTF
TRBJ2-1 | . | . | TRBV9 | TGTGCCAGCAGCGTAGGAGGTGCCGGGACTGTGTACAATGAGCAGTTCTTC | CASSVGGAGTVYNEQFF
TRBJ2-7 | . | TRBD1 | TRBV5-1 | TGCGCCAGCTGGGATGACAGGGGCCGGATCGAGCAGTACTTC | CASWDDRGRIEQYF
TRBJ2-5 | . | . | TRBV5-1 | TGCGCCAGCAGCTTGGCCCAGGACGGGCAAGAGACCCAGTACTTC | CASSLAQDGQETQYF
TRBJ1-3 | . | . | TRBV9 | TGTGCCAGCAGCGTAGGGCAACAATCTGGAAACACCATATATTTT | CASSVGQQSGNTIYF
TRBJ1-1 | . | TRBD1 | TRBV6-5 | TGTGCCAGCAGTCTCCGGGACAGGGTGAACACTGAAGCTTTCTTT | CASSLRDRVNTEAFF
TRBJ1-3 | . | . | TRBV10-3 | TGTGCCATCAGACTACAGGGACCTGGAAACACCATATATTTT | CAIRLQGPGNTIYF
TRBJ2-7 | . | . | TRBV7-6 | TGTGCCAGCAGCTTAGCGCGACAGTCCTACGAGCAGTACTTC | CASSLARQSYEQYF
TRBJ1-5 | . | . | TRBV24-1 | TGTGCCACCAGTGACCCGAGGACAGCTGATCAGCCCCAGCATTTT | CATSDPRTADQPQHF
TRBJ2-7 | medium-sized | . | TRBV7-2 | TGTGCCAGCAGCTTCGCCGAATCCGCCTCCTACGAGCAGTACTTC | CASSFAESASYEQYF
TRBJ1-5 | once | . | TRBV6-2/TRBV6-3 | TGTGCCAGCAGTTATTTATCGGGTCAGGGACAGCCCCAGCATTTT | CASSYLSGQGQPQHF
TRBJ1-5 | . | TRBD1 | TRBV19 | TGTGCCAGTAGTATTAACAGGGGGCAAGATCCCAATCAGCCCCAGCATTTT | CASSINRGQDPNQPQHF
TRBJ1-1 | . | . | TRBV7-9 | TGTGCCAGCAGCTCCCACGAGTTAACTGAAGCTTTCTTT | CASSSHELTEAFF
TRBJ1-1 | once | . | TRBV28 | TGTGCCAGCAGTACCAGCACTGAAGCTTTCTTT | CASSTSTEAFF
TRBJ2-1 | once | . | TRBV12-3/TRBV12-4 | TGTGCCAGCAGTTTCGGCACTACCGAGCAGTTCTTC | CASSFGTTEQFF
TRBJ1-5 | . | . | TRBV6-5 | TGTGCCAGCAGCTCTGGGGGGGAGCCCCAGCATTTT | CASSSGGEPQHF